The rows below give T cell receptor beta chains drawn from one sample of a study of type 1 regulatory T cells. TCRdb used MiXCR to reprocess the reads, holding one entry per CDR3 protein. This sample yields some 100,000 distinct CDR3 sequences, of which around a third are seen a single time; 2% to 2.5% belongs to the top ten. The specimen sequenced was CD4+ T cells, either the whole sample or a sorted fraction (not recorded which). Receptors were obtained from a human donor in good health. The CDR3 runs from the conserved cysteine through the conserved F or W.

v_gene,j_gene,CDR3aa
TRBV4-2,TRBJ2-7,CASSQMGRQGAVYEQYF
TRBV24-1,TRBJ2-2,CATSDPGQGDTGELFF
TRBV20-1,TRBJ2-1,CRCGLAGYNEQFF
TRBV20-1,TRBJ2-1,CSASVLPSGYSYNEQFF
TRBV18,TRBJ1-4,CASSPLPQGGSEKLFF
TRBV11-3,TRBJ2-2,CASSLDWSGGELFF
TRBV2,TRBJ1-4,CASSDPPMKLLFF
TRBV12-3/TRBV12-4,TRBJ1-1,CASSLSGNTEAFF
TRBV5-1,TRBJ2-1,CASNSGTGVLWEQFF
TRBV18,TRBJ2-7,CASSPGTSGAEQYF
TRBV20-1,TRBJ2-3,CSAEDPRGDTQYF
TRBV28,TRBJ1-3,CASIETGETGNTIYF
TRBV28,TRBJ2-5,CASSLPTGDGETQYF
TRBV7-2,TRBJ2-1,CASSLALREGPMGEQFF
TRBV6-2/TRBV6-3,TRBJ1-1,CASSYPRGPNTEAFF
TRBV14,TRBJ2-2,CASSRFGGRDTTGELFF